This T cell receptor (beta chain) comes out of a study of vaccination effects on CD4 cells after COVID-19. V shed 1 base and J shed 5 bases, with 6 bases lying between them. The CDR3 sequence is 13 residues long. Germline V lookup: CDR1 SGHTA, CDR2 FQGNSA. Sequencing in the ViraFEST assay came after antigen-specific CD4+ T cells had been expanded with viral peptide pools, which were used to stimulate PBMC. With about 9 days of culture completed, CD4+ T cells were isolated. Vaccine recipients lacked prior SARS-CoV-2 infection and had negative nucleocapsid antibodies. The researchers cultured around 2 million PBMC per well with about 10 IU/ml IL-2 and around 9.5 ug/ml peptides. TCRdb's table, derived via immunoSEQ multiplex PCR, lists solely in-frame clones and lacks some. The sample lists just under 65,000 clones, 60% to 80% occurring once. As concerns this clone: Its matching antigen is unknown.

General study findings and limits: There was only 1 of 255 vaccine-induced clones in healthy vaccinees that cross-reacted with common cold coronaviruses. Both infection-induced and vaccine-induced clones contracted markedly at late post-vaccination timepoints.

This sample comprised CD4+ T cells from PBMCs cultured with HCoV-OC43 spike peptides, obtained before COVID-19 vaccination. Indicated subset: HCoV-OC43 spike overlapping peptide pool stimulation. The rearrangement uses TRBV7-2 and TRBJ1-5; D uncertain. The TCR sequence derives from a human donor who received a COVID-19 vaccine. The CDR3 is CASSLVAHQPQHF. The CDR3 DNA follows: TGTGCCAGCAGCTTAGTCGCTCATCAGCCCCAGCATTTT.